The 26 T cell receptor beta chains listed next were all sequenced from one sample in a study of blood T cell repertoires in COVID-19. The table came from immunoSEQ multiplex PCR; TCRdb's copy has only in-frame clones and leaves some out. The sample has approximately 250,000 clones, just under 90% seen once. Input material: PBMCs or T cells enriched from blood (not recorded which). The origin of the receptors is a woman between 25 and 40 years old with acute COVID-19.

This rearrangement joins TRBV29-1 to TRBJ2-2; D uncertain. The V end was cut by 4 bases, the J end by 1 base, with 7 bases between. The length of the CDR3 is 13 residues. Germline V gene data show CDR1 as SQVTM and CDR2 as ANQGSEA. CDR3 residues: CSVGPENTGELFF. CDR3 DNA sequence: TGCAGCGTTGGTCCAGAGAACACCGGGGAGCTGTTTTTT.

The genes are TRBV27 and TRBJ1-2; perhaps TRBD1 as D (6 bases). This CDR3 region has 13 residues. Germline CDR1 and CDR2: MNHEY and SMNVEV (reference sequence). The V end lost 8 bases, the J end lost 3 bases, and 13 bases lay between the germline ends. CDR3 protein: CASGGRTDYGYTF. The DNA of the CDR3 is TGTGCCAGCGGAGGCCGGACAGACTATGGCTACACCTTC.

This chain connects TRBV7-2 to TRBJ2-5, with D possibly being TRBD2 (5 bases). Germline loops: CDR1 SGHTA, CDR2 FQGNSA. The CDR3 consists of 12 residues. The V end lost 6 bases, the J end lost 5 bases, and 10 bases lay between the germline ends. CDR3 nucleotides: TGTGCCAGCAGTCTAGCTACCGAGACCCAGTACTTC. Residues: CASSLATETQYF.

This chain links TRBV19 with TRBJ2-7; D is possibly TRBD1 (6 bases). Germline assignment: CDR1 LNHDA and CDR2 SQIVND (reference sequence). This CDR3 region has 13 residues. V was pared by 4 bases and J by 8 bases, with 15 bases between. The CDR3 DNA reads as TGTGCCAGTAGTAAGGGCCGGGACACCAAGCAGTACTTC. It specifies CASSKGRDTKQYF.

This clone has just a few counts. The J gene is TRBJ1-2, the V gene TRBV5-6, with 9 bases identical to TRBD1. The CDR3 is 13 residues long. Germline CDR1 is SGHDT and CDR2 is YYEEEE. Trimming removed 4 bases from V and 4 bases from J; junction bases left unmatched: 2. The CDR3 loop is CASSKGQGYGYTF. The CDR3 region has the DNA TGTGCCAGCAGCAAGGGACAGGGCTATGGCTACACCTTC.

The gene calls are TRBV11-2 and TRBJ1-2, with TRBD1 identical over 7 bases. Germline assignment: CDR1 SGHAT and CDR2 FQNNGV. J gave up 3 bases and V 1 base, and 5 bases lay outside the gene matches. This CDR3 contains 15 residues. The CDR3 sequence: CASSLGTTGYYGYTF. The CDR3 nucleotides are TGTGCCAGCAGCTTAGGAACGACAGGGTACTATGGCTACACCTTC.

This clone was recorded once. V is TRBV19 and J is TRBJ2-1; possibly TRBD2 for D (5 bases). The CDR3 consists of 13 residues. The germline CDR1 and CDR2 sequences are LNHDA and SQIVND (reference sequence). Trimming stripped 4 bases from V and 6 bases from J, with 10 bases between. CDR3 protein: CASSTQLVNEQFF. CDR3 nucleotide sequence: TGTGCCAGTAGTACTCAACTAGTCAATGAGCAGTTCTTC.

This chain joins TRBV28 and TRBJ1-4, with D perhaps TRBD1 (5 bases). There are 15 residues in the CDR3. Germline V gene sequence: CDR1 MDHEN, CDR2 SYDVKM. Trimming took off 9 bases at V and 0 bases at J, with 14 bases between the two ends. As DNA, the CDR3 is TGTGCCAGTAATGGGGCGTCAACAACTAATGAAAAACTGTTTTTT. Its protein is CASNGASTTNEKLFF.

The CDR3 DNA reads as TGTGCCAGCAAGACTAGCGGGGCGAACACCGGGGAGCTGTTTTTT. Its protein product is CASKTSGANTGELFF. This chain joins TRBV7-3 and TRBJ2-2; 11 nucleotides line up with TRBD2. This CDR3 comprises 15 residues. CDR1 SGHTA and CDR2 FQGTGA come from the germline V gene. V was clipped by 7 bases and J by 0 bases; unmatched bases: 1.

J is TRBJ1-1 and V is TRBV10-2, with TRBD1 identical over 8 bases. Germline V lookup: CDR1 WSHSY, CDR2 SAAADI. The CDR3 length is 12 residues. V lost 6 bases and J lost 3; bases outside the gene matches: 0. CDR3 coding DNA: TGCGCCAGCAGACAGGGGGACACTGAAGCTTTCTTT. This codes for CASRQGDTEAFF.

The V gene is TRBV7-9, the J gene TRBJ1-4, with TRBD1 matching 8 bases. The CDR3 has 14 residues. CDR1 is SEHNR, CDR2 FQNEAQ, per germline (reference sequence). Trimming at V came to 5 bases and at J to 7 bases, leaving 6 bases not matched to a gene. The CDR3 spells CASSLQGDSEKLFF. Written as DNA, the CDR3 is TGTGCCAGCAGCCTACAGGGGGATTCTGAAAAACTGTTTTTT. The full variable domain, in which reference TRBV7-9 and TRBJ1-4 provide the parts outside the CDR3, is DTGVSQNPRHKITKRGQNVTFRCDPISEHNRLYWYRQTLGQGPEFLTYFQNEAQLEKSRLLSDRFSAERPKGSFSTLEIQRTEQGDSAMYLCASSLQGDSEKLFFGSGTQLSVL.

This chain uses TRBV18 with TRBJ1-1, with D maybe TRBD1 (5 bases). The V gene's germline CDR1 is KGHSH and CDR2 LQKENI. The CDR3 contains 14 residues. Trimming took off 5 bases at V and 1 base at J, with 11 bases between the two ends. This chain's CDR3 is CASSKSGGNTEAFF. The CDR3, as DNA: TGTGCCAGCTCAAAGTCCGGGGGGAACACTGAAGCTTTCTTT. Based on the CDR3 plus reference TRBV18 and TRBJ1-1, the full variable domain is NAGVMQNPRHLVRRRGQEARLRCSPMKGHSHVYWYRQLPEEGLKFMVYLQKENIIDESGMPKERFSAEFPKEGPSILRIQQVVRGDSAAYFCASSKSGGNTEAFFGQGTRLTVV.

J is TRBJ2-3 and V is TRBV27; perhaps TRBD1 as D (6 bases). Trimming shortened V by 4 bases and J by 0 bases, and 14 bases separated the two germline ends. Germline V gives CDR1 MNHEY, CDR2 SMNVEV (reference sequence). The CDR3 sequence is 16 residues long. The CDR3 spells CASSSGTGPSTDTQYF. DNA of the CDR3: TGTGCCAGCAGTTCGGGCACAGGGCCTAGCACAGATACGCAGTATTTT.

The V gene is TRBV28, the J gene TRBJ2-7; 8 bases are a match to TRBD1. Germline CDR1 and CDR2: MDHEN and SYDVKM. The CDR3 sequence is 14 residues long. The trim removed 7 bases at V and 0 bases at J, leaving 5 bases unmatched. CDR3 coding DNA: TGTGCCAGCAATAGGGGACAGGACTCCTACGAGCAGTACTTC. Encoded protein: CASNRGQDSYEQYF.

V gene TRBV28 combines with J gene TRBJ1-1; D unresolved. This CDR3 has 15 amino acids. V was trimmed by 6 bases and J by 0 bases, leaving 14 bases between them. Per germline, CDR1 MDHEN and CDR2 SYDVKM. CDR3 sequence reads: CASRPVRSMNTEAFF. DNA of the CDR3: TGTGCCAGCAGACCGGTGAGAAGCATGAACACTGAAGCTTTCTTT.

The chain joins TRBV6-6 to TRBJ1-1, with D uncertain. Trimming shortened V by 0 bases and J by 1 base, and 3 bases separated the two germline ends. The CDR3 totals 13 residues. The germline V gene encodes CDR1 MNHNY and CDR2 SVGAGI (reference sequence). The CDR3 reads CASSYSANTEAFF. The DNA of the CDR3 is TGTGCCAGCAGTTACTCGGCGAACACTGAAGCTTTCTTT.

The chain uses TRBV7-9 and TRBJ2-7; TRBD1 agrees at 9 bases. The CDR3 contains 12 residues. Germline-derived CDR1 and CDR2 are SEHNR and FQNEAQ (reference sequence). Unmatched junction bases numbered 3, after V lost 6 bases and J lost 6 bases. Here the CDR3 DNA reads TGTGCCAGCAGGTTGACAGGGGGCGAGCAGTACTTC. Translated: CASRLTGGEQYF.

The chain joins TRBV28 to TRBJ2-1; no firm D call. Germline V gene data show CDR1 as MDHEN and CDR2 as SYDVKM. This CDR3 contains 14 residues. Trimming took off 1 base at V and 5 bases at J, with 9 bases between the two ends. The CDR3 region has the DNA TGTGCCAGCAGTTTATTAGTGTTGGACAATGAGCAGTTCTTC. It specifies CASSLLVLDNEQFF.

This sequence joins TRBV3-1 (or the pseudogene TRBV3-2) and TRBJ2-7; 10 bases agree with TRBD2. Unmatched junction bases numbered 7, after V lost 2 bases and J lost 3 bases. This CDR3 region has 16 residues. Germline V lookup: CDR1 LGHDT, CDR2 YNNKEL (reference sequence). CDR3 in DNA: TGTGCCAGCAGCCAATCTCTAGCGGGAGCAGACTACGAGCAGTACTTC. Protein product: CASSQSLAGADYEQYF.

This clone was seen a few times. The chain is built from TRBV6-2 or TRBV6-3 and TRBJ2-1, with 10 bases that match TRBD2. There are 15 residues in the CDR3. Trimming at V came to 4 bases and at J to 6 bases, leaving 6 bases not matched to a gene. The germline gives CDR1 MNHEY, CDR2 SVGEGT. The CDR3 protein is CASSLEASGSNEQFF. The CDR3 bases are TGTGCCAGCAGTTTAGAGGCTAGCGGGAGCAATGAGCAGTTCTTC.

This clone was recorded a few times. This sequence joins TRBV29-1 and TRBJ1-1; no definite D call. The CDR3 loop spans 11 amino acids. V was trimmed by 6 bases and J by 6 bases, leaving 11 bases between them. Germline CDR1 reads SQVTM; CDR2 reads ANQGSEA. CDR3 DNA: TGCAGCGTGGTAAGGAGCCCTGAAGCTTTCTTT. As protein: CSVVRSPEAFF.

The V call is TRBV13, the J call TRBJ1-3; 8 bases are shared with TRBD1. The ends lost 5 bases at V and 2 bases at J; junction bases unmatched: 5. The CDR3 is 15 amino acids. Germline V lookup: CDR1 PRHDT, CDR2 FYEKMQ (reference sequence). This CDR3 is CASSDRTGPGNTIYF. The CDR3, as DNA: TGTGCCAGCAGCGATAGGACAGGGCCTGGAAACACCATATATTTT.

This clone was recorded once. The rearrangement links TRBV5-1 to TRBJ2-7; TRBD2 agrees at 12 bases. CDR3 length equals 15 residues. V lost 0 bases to trimming and J lost 3 bases; unmatched junction nucleotides: 1. Per germline, CDR1 SGHRS and CDR2 YFSETQ. CDR3 nucleotide sequence: TGCGCCAGCAGCTTGGGACTAGCGGGAGTCTACGAGCAGTACTTC. Translation gives CASSLGLAGVYEQYF.

The V gene is TRBV6-5, the J gene TRBJ2-7; 8 positions agree with TRBD1. The ends lost 3 bases at V and 2 bases at J; junction bases unmatched: 9. Germline loops: CDR1 MNHEY, CDR2 SVGAGI. The CDR3 covers 16 residues. The CDR3: CASSYSVGTGAYEQYF. The CDR3 DNA is TGTGCCAGCAGTTATTCTGTTGGGACAGGTGCCTACGAGCAGTACTTC.

The chain combines TRBV2 with TRBJ1-1, with TRBD1 matching over 10 bases. Germline lookup yields CDR1 SNHLY and CDR2 FYNNEI. CDR3 length: 12 amino acids. The J segment lost 8 bases and the V segment lost 7 bases, leaving 4 bases of the junction unmatched. The CDR3 loop reads CASTGTGEEAFF. The CDR3 DNA follows: TGTGCCAGCACCGGGACAGGGGAAGAAGCTTTCTTT.

The chain links TRBV3-1 (or the pseudogene TRBV3-2) to TRBJ2-7, with TRBD1 identical over 10 bases. Germline V gives CDR1 LGHDT, CDR2 YNNKEL (reference sequence). This CDR3 region has 15 residues. The junction had 9 bases not matched to a gene; V was cut back by 4 bases and J by 6 bases. The CDR3 bases are TGTGCCAGCAGCCTTCCAGACAGGGGGCCCCTCGAGCAGTACTTC. It is translated as CASSLPDRGPLEQYF.